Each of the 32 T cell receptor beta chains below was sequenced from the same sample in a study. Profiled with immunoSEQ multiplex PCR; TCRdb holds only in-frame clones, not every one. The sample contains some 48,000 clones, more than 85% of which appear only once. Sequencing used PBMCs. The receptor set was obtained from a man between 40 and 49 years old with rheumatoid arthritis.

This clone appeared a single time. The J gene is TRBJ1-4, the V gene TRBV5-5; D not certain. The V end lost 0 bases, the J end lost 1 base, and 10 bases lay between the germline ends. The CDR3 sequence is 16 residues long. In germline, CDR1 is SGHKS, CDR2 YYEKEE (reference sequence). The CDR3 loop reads CASSLVPGLTNEKLFF. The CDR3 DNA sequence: TGTGCCAGCAGCTTGGTCCCTGGGTTAACTAATGAAAAACTGTTTTTT.

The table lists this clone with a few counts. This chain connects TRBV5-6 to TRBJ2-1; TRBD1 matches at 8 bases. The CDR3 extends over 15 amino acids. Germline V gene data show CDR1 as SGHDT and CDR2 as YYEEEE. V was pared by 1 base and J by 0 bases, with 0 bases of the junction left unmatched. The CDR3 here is CASSLTGGSYNEQFF. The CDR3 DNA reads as TGTGCCAGCAGCTTGACAGGGGGCTCCTACAATGAGCAGTTCTTC.

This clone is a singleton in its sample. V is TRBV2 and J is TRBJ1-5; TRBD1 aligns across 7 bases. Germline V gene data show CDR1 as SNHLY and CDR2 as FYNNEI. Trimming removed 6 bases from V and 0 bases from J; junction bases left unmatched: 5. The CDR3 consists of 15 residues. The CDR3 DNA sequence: TGTGCCAGCAGGGGGACAGCACTTAGCAATCAGCCCCAGCATTTT. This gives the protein CASRGTALSNQPQHF. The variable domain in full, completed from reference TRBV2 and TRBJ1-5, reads EPEVTQTPSHQVTQMGQEVILRCVPISNHLYFYWYRQILGQKVEFLVSFYNNEISEKSEIFDDQFSVERPDGSNFTLKIRSTKLEDSAMYFCASRGTALSNQPQHFGDGTRLSIL.

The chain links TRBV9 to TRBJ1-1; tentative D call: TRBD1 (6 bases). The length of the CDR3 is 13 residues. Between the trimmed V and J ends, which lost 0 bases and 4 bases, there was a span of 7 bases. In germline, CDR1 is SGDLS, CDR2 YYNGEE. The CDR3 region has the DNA TGTGCCAGCAGCGTAGCGGGGGCCACTGAAGCTTTCTTT. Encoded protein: CASSVAGATEAFF. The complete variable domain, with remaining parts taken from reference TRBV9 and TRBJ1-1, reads DSGVTQTPKHLITATGQRVTLRCSPRSGDLSVYWYQQSLDQGLQFLIQYYNGEERAKGNILERFSAQQFPDLHSELNLSSLELGDSALYFCASSVAGATEAFFGQGTRLTVV.

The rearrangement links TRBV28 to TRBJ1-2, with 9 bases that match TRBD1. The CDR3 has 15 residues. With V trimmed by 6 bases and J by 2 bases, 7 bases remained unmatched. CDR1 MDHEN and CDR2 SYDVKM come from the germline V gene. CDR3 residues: CASSFLGQGNYGYTF. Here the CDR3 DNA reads TGTGCCAGCAGCTTCCTCGGACAGGGGAACTATGGCTACACCTTC.

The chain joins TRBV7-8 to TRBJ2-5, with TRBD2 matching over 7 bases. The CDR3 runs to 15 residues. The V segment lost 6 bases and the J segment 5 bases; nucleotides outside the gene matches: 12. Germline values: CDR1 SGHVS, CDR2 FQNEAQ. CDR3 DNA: TGTGCCAGCAGTTTCTTTGAGCGGGGAGGGGAGACCCAGTACTTC. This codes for CASSFFERGGETQYF.

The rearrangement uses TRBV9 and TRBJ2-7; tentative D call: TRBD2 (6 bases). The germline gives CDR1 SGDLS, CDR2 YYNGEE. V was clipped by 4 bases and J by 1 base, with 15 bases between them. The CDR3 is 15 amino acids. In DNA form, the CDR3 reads TGTGCCAGCAGCCTAAGGGACGGGGGATCCTACGAGCAGTACTTC. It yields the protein CASSLRDGGSYEQYF.

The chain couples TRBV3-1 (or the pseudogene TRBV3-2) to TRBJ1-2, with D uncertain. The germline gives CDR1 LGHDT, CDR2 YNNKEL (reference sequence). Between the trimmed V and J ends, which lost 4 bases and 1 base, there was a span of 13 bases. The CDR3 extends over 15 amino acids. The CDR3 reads CASSRAPGFNYGYTF. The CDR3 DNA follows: TGTGCCAGCAGCCGCGCCCCAGGATTTAACTATGGCTACACCTTC.

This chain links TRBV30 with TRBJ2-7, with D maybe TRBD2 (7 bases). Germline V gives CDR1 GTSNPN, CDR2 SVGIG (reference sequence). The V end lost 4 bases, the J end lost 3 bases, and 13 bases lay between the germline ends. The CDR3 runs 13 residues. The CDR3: CAWKGGAIYEQYF. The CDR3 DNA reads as TGTGCCTGGAAGGGGGGGGCGATCTACGAGCAGTACTTC.

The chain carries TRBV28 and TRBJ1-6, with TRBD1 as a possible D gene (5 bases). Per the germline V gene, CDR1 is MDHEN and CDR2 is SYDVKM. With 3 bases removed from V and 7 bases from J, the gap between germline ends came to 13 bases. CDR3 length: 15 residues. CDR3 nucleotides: TGTGCCAGCAGTTTGGGGGGTCTTGGGAATTCACCCCTCCACTTT. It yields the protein CASSLGGLGNSPLHF.

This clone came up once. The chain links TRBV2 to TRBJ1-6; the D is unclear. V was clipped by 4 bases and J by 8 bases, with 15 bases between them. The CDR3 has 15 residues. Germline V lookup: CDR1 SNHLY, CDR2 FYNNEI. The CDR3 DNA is TGTGCCAGCAGTGCGGAGTCGTCAGGTCATTCACCCCTCCACTTT. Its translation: CASSAESSGHSPLHF.

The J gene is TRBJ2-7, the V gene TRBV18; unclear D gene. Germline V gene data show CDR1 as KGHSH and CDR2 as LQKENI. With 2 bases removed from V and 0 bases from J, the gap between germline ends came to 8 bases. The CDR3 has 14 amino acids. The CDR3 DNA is TGTGCCAGCTCACCATATAGGAGCTCCTACGAGCAGTACTTC. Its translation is CASSPYRSSYEQYF.

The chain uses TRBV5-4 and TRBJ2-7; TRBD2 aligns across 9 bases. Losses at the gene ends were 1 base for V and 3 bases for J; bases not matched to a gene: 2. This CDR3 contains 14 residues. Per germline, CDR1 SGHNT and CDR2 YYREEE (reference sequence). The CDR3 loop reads CASSLRREGYEQYF. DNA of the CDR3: TGTGCCAGCAGCTTGCGGCGGGAGGGCTACGAGCAGTACTTC.

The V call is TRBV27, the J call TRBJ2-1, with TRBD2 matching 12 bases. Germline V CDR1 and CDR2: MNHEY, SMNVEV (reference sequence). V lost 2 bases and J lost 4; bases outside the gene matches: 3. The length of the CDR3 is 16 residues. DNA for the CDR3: TGTGCCAGCAGTTTAGCGACTAGCGGGAGTTACAATGAGCAGTTCTTC. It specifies CASSLATSGSYNEQFF.

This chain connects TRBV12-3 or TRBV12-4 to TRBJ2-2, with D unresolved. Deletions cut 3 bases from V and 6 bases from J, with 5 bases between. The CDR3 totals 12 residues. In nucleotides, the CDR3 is TGTGCCAGCAGTTTCTCGCCCGGGGAGCTGTTTTTT. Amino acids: CASSFSPGELFF.

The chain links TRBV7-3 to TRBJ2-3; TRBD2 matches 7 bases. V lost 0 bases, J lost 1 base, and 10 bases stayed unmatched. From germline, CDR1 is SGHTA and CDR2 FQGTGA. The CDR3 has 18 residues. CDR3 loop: CASSLTSVQRGRTDTQYF. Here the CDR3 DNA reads TGTGCCAGCAGCTTAACGTCGGTACAGCGGGGTCGCACAGATACGCAGTATTTT.

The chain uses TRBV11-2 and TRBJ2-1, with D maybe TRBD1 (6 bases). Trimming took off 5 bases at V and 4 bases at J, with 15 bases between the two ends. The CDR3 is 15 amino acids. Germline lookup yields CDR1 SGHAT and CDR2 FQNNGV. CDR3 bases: TGTGCCAGCAGCCCCCAGGGGAACACTTACAATGAGCAGTTCTTC. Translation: CASSPQGNTYNEQFF.

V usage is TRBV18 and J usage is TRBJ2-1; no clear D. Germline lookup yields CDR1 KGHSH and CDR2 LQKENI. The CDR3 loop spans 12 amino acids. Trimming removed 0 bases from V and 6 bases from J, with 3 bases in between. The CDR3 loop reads CASSPPSNEQFF. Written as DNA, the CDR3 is TGTGCCAGCTCACCACCTAGCAATGAGCAGTTCTTC.

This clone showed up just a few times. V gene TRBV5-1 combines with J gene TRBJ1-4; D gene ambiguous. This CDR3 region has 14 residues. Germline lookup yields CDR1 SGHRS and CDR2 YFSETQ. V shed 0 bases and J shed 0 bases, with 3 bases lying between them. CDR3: CASSLGATNEKLFF. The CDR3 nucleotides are TGCGCCAGCAGCTTGGGGGCAACTAATGAAAAACTGTTTTTT.

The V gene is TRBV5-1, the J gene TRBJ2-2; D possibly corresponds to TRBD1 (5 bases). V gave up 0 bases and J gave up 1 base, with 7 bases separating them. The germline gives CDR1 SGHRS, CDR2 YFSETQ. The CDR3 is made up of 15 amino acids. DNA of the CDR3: TGCGCCAGCAGCTTGGGGACAAGGAACACCGGGGAGCTGTTTTTT. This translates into CASSLGTRNTGELFF.

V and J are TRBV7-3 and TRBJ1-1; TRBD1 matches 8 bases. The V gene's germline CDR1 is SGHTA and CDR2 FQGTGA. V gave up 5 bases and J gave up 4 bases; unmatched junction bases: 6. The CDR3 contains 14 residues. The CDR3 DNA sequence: TGTGCCAGCAGCCCACAGGGGGTGAGCACTGAAGCTTTCTTT. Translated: CASSPQGVSTEAFF.

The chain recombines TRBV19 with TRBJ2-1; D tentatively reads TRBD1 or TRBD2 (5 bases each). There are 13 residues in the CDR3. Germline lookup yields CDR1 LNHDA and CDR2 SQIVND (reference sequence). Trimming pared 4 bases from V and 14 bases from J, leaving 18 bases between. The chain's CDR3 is CASSTFRGEAEFF. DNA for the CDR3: TGTGCCAGTAGTACCTTCCGAGGGGAAGCCGAGTTCTTC.

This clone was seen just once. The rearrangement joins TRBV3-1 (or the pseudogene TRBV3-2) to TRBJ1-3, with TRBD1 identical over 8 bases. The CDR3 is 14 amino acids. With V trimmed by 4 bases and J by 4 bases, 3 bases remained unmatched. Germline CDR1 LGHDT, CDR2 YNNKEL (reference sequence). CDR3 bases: TGTGCCAGCAGCCCGGGACAGGAGGGAAACACCATATATTTT. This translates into CASSPGQEGNTIYF.

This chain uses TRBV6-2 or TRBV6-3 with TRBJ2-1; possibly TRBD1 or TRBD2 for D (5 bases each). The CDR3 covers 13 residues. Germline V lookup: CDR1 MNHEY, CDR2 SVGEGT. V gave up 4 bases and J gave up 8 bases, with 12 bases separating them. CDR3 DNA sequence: TGTGCCAGCAGTTTTCCACGGGGCCATGAGCAGTTCTTC. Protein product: CASSFPRGHEQFF.

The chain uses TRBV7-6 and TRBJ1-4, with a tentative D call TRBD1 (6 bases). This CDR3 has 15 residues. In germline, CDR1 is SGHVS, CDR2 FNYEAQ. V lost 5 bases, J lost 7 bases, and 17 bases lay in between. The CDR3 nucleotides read TGTGCCAGCAGCCCCAGCCGGGGGCTGGGTGAAAAACTGTTTTTT. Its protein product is CASSPSRGLGEKLFF.

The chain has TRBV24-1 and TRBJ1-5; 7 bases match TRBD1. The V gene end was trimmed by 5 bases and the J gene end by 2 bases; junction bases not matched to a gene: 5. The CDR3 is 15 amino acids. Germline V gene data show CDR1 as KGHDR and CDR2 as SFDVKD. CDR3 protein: CATSGQGSGNQPQHF. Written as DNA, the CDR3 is TGTGCCACCAGTGGACAGGGCAGCGGCAATCAGCCCCAGCATTTT.

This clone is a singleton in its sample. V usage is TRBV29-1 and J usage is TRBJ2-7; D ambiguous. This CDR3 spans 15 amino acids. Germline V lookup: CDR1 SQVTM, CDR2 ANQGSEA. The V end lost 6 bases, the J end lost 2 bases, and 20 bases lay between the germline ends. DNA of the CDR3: TGCAGCGTGGTGAAGACCACGGTTAGGCCCTACGAGCAGTACTTC. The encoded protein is CSVVKTTVRPYEQYF.

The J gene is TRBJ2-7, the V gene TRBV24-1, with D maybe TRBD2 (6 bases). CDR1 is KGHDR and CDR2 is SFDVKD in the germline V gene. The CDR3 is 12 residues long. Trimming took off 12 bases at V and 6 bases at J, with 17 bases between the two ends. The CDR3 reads CAPPGEKVEQYF. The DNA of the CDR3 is TGTGCCCCCCCGGGGGAAAAGGTCGAGCAGTACTTC.

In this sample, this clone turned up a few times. In DNA, the CDR3 is TGTGCCAGCTCACGCGGACTAGCGGGAGGAGGTAGGAACGAGCAGTACTTC. Translated, it gives CASSRGLAGGGRNEQYF. J is TRBJ2-7 and V is TRBV18, with 14 nucleotides matching TRBD2. There are 17 residues in the CDR3. In germline, CDR1 is KGHSH, CDR2 LQKENI. V lost 4 bases to trimming and J lost 5 bases; unmatched junction nucleotides: 10.

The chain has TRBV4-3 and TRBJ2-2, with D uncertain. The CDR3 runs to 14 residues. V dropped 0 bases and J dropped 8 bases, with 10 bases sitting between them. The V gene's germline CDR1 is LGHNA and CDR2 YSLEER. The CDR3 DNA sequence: TGCGCCAGCAGCCAAGATCACAGTGGGGGGGAGCTGTTTTTT. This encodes CASSQDHSGGELFF.

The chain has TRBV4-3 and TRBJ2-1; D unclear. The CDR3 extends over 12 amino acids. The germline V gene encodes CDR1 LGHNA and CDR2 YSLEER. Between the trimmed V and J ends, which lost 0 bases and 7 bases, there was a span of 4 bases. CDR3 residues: CASSQEINEQFF. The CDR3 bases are TGCGCCAGCAGCCAAGAGATAAATGAGCAGTTCTTC.

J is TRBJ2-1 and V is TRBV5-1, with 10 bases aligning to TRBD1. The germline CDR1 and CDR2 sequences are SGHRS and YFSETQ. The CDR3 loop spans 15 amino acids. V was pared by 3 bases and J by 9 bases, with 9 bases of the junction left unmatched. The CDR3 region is CASSSPRQGASEQFF. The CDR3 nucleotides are TGCGCCAGCAGCTCACCCCGACAGGGGGCTAGTGAGCAGTTCTTC.